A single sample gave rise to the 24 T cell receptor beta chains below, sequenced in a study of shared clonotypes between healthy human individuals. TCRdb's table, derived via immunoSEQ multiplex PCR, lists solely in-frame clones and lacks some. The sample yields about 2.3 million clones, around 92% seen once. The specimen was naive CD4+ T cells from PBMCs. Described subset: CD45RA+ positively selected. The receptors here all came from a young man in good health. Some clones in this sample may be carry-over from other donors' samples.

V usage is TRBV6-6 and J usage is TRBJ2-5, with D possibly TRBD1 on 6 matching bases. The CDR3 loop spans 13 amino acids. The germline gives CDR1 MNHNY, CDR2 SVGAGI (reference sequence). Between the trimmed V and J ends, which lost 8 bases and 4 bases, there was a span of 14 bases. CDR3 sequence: CASGSRGGETQYF. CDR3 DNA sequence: TGTGCCAGCGGCTCCAGGGGTGGAGAGACCCAGTACTTC.

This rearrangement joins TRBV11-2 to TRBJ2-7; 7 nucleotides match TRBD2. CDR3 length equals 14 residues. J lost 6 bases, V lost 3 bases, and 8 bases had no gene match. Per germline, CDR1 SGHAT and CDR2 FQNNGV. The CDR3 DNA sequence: TGTGCCAGCAGCTTTGGGAGGGAGGGATTCGAGCAGTACTTC. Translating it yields CASSFGREGFEQYF.

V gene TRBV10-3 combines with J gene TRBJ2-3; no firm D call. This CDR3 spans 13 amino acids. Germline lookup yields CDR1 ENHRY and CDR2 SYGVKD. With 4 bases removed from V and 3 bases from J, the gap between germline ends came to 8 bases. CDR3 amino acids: CAISADGTDTQYF. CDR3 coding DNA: TGTGCCATCAGTGCAGACGGGACAGATACGCAGTATTTT.

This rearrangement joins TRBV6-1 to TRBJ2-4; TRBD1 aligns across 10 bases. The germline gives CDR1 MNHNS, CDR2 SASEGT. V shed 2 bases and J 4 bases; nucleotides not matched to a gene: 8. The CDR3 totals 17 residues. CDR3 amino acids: CASSENVDRGNKNIQYF. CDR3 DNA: TGTGCCAGCAGTGAAAACGTGGACAGGGGGAATAAAAACATTCAGTACTTC.

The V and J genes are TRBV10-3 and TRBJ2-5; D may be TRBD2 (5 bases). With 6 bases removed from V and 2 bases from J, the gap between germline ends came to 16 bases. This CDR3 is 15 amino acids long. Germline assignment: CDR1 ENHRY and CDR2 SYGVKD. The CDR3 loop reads CAIRRAGDLQETQYF. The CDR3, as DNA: TGTGCCATCAGGAGGGCCGGGGATTTACAAGAGACCCAGTACTTC.

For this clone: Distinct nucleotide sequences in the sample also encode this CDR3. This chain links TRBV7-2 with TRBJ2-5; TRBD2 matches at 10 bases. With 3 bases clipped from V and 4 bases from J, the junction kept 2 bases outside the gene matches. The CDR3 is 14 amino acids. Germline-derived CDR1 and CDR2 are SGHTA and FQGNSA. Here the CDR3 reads CASSFQRGGETQYF. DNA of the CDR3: TGTGCCAGCAGCTTCCAGCGGGGGGGAGAGACCCAGTACTTC.

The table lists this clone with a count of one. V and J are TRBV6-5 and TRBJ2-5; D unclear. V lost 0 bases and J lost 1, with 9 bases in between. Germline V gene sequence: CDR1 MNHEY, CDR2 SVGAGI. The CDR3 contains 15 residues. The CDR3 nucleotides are TGTGCCAGCAGTTACTCTGGGCAGTTCCAAGAGACCCAGTACTTC. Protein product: CASSYSGQFQETQYF.

For the CDR3, the DNA is TGTGCCAGCAGCGTAGCTCTGATAAATGAGCAGTTCTTC. Translating it yields CASSVALINEQFF. The chain recombines TRBV9 with TRBJ2-1, with no clear D. Germline V gene sequence: CDR1 SGDLS, CDR2 YYNGEE. The V and J ends lost 0 bases and 7 bases respectively, with 8 bases between them. The CDR3 sequence is 13 residues long. Together with reference TRBV9 and TRBJ2-1, the CDR3 gives the full variable domain: DSGVTQTPKHLITATGQRVTLRCSPRSGDLSVYWYQQSLDQGLQFLIQYYNGEERAKGNILERFSAQQFPDLHSELNLSSLELGDSALYFCASSVALINEQFFGPGTRLTVL.

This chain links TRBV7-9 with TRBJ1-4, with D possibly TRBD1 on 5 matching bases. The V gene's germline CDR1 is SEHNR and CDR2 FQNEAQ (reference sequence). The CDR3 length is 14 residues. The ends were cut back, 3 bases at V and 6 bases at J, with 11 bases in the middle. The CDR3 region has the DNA TGTGCCAGCAGCTTGGGGACGAACGATGAAAAACTGTTTTTT. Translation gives CASSLGTNDEKLFF.

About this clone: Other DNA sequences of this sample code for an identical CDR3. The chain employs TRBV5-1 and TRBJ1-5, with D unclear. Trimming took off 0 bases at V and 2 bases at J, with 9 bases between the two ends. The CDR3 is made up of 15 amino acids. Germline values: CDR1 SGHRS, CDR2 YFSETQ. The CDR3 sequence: CASSLDPGGNQPQHF. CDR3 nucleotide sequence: TGCGCCAGCAGCTTGGACCCCGGAGGCAATCAGCCCCAGCATTTT.

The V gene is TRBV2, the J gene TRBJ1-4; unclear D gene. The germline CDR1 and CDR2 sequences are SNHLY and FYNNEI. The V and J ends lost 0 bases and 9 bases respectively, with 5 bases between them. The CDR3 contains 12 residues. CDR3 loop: CASSEAGQKLFF. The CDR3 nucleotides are TGTGCCAGCAGTGAAGCCGGGCAAAAACTGTTTTTT.

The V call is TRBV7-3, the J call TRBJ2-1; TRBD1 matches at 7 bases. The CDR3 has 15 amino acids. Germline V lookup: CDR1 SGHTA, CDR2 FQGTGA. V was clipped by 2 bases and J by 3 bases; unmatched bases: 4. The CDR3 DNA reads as TGTGCCAGCAGCTTAGGGGACAGCATCTACAATGAGCAGTTCTTC. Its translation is CASSLGDSIYNEQFF.

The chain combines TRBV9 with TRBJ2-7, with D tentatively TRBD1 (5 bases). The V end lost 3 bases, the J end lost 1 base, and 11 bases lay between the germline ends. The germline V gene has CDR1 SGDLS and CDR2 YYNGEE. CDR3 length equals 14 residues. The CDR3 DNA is TGTGCCAGCAGCGCAGGGCGGTATTCCTACGAGCAGTACTTC. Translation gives CASSAGRYSYEQYF.

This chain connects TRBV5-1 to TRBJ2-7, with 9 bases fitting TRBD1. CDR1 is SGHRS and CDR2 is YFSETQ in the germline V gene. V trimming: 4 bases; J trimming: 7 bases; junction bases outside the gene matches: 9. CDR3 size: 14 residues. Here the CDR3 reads CASSDRQGGGEQYF. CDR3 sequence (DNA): TGCGCCAGCAGCGACAGACAGGGGGGTGGAGAGCAGTACTTC. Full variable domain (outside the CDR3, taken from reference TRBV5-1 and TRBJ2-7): KAGVTQTPRYLIKTRGQQVTLSCSPISGHRSVSWYQQTPGQGLQFLFEYFSETQRNKGNFPGRFSGRQFSNSRSEMNVSTLELGDSALYLCASSDRQGGGEQYFGPGTRLTVT.

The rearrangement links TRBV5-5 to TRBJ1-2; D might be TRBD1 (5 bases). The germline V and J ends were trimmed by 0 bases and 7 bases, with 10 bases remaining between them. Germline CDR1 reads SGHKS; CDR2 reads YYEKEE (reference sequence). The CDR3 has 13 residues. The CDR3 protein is CASSLAGTFGYTF. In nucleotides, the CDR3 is TGTGCCAGCAGCTTGGCCGGGACTTTTGGCTACACCTTC. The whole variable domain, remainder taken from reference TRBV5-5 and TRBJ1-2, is DAGVTQSPTHLIKTRGQQVTLRCSPISGHKSVSWYQQVLGQGPQFIFQYYEKEERGRGNFPDRFSARQFPNYSSELNVNALLLGDSALYLCASSLAGTFGYTFGSGTRLTVV.

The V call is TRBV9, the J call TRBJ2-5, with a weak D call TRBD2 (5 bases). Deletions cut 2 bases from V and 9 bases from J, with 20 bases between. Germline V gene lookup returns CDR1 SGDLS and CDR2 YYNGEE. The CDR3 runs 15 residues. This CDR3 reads CASSVTDGFGISQYF. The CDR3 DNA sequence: TGTGCCAGCAGCGTCACAGACGGATTCGGGATTTCCCAGTACTTC.

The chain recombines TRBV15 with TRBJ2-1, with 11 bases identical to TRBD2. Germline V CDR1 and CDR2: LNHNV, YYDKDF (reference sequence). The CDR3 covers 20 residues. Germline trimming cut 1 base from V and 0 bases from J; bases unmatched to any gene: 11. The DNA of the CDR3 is TGTGCCACCAGCAGAGGTACCGGGACTAGCGGCCAGAGCTCCTACAATGAGCAGTTCTTC. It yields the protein CATSRGTGTSGQSSYNEQFF.

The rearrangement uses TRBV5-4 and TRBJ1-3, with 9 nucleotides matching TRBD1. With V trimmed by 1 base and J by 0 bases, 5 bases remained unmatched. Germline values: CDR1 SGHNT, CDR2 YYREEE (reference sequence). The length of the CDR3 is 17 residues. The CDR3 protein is CASSLRGTGLSGNTIYF. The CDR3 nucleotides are TGTGCCAGCAGCTTGCGTGGGACAGGGCTCTCTGGAAACACCATATATTTT.

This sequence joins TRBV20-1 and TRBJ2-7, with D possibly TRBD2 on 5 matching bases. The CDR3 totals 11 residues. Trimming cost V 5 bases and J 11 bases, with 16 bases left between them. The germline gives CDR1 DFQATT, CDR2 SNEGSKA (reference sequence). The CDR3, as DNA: TGCAGTGCTGGAAAGGCAGCGGAGGAGTACTTC. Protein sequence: CSAGKAAEEYF.

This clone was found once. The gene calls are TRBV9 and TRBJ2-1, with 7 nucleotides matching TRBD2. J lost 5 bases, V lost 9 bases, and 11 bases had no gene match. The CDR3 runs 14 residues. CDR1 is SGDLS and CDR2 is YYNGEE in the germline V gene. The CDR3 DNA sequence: TGTGCCACGGGAGGACCCCCATGGGACAATGAGCAGTTCTTC. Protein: CATGGPPWDNEQFF.

The CDR3 coding sequence is TGTGCCAGCTCACCAAAAGCGGGAGGAGGGGAGCTGTTTTTT. As protein: CASSPKAGGGELFF. The rearrangement uses TRBV18 and TRBJ2-2; 9 bases are shared with TRBD2. The CDR3 is 14 residues long. The J segment lost 8 bases and the V segment lost 2 bases, leaving 3 bases of the junction unmatched. The germline gives CDR1 KGHSH, CDR2 LQKENI.

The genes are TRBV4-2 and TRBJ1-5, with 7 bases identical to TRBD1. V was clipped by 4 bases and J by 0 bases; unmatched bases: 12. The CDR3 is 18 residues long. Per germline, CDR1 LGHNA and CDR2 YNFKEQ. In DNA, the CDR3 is TGTGCCAGCAGCCCAAACAGGGACAGCATCTATAGCAATCAGCCCCAGCATTTT. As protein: CASSPNRDSIYSNQPQHF.

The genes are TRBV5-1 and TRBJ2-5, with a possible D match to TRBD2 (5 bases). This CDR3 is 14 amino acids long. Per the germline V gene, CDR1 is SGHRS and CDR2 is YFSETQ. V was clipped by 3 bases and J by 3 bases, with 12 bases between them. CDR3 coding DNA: TGCGCCAGCAGCTGGTATACGGGGAAAGAGACCCAGTACTTC. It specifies CASSWYTGKETQYF.

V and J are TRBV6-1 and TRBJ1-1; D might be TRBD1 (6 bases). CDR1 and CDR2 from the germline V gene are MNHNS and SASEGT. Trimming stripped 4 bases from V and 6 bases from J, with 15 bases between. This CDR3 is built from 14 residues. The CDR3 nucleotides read TGTGCCAGCAGTGTCCCCAGAGGGGGTGCTGAAGCTTTCTTT. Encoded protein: CASSVPRGGAEAFF.